The 6 T cell receptor beta chains reported below all come from one sample, sequenced in a study of shared clonotypes between healthy human individuals. Only in-frame clones appear in the TCRdb table, and some are missing; sequencing was by immunoSEQ multiplex PCR. Counted here are approximately 530,000 clones, approximately 95% occurring once; the ten biggest clones make up about 0.06%. The sequenced sample consisted of naive CD4+ T cells sorted from blood. As to subset: CD45RA+ positively selected. Source of these receptors: a young woman in good health.

This clone was picked up one time. The chain is built from TRBV7-3 and TRBJ2-1; the match to TRBD2 covers 9 bases. CDR3 size: 14 residues. The germline CDR1 and CDR2 sequences are SGHTA and FQGTGA. V was pared by 3 bases and J by 6 bases, with 3 bases of the junction left unmatched. The CDR3 loop reads CASSFSGSGNEQFF. The DNA for the CDR3 is TGTGCCAGCAGCTTTAGCGGGAGCGGCAATGAGCAGTTCTTC.

V is TRBV9 and J is TRBJ2-1, with D tentatively TRBD2 (5 bases). The ends were cut back, 0 bases at V and 10 bases at J, with 11 bases in the middle. The CDR3 covers 13 residues. CDR1 and CDR2 from the germline V gene are SGDLS and YYNGEE. In nucleotides, the CDR3 is TGTGCCAGCAGCGTAGTGGCCGGCGGGGAGCAGTTCTTC. It yields the protein CASSVVAGGEQFF.

The chain links TRBV19 to TRBJ2-5; D is undetermined. The DNA end is a closer match to TRBJ2-7, so the J assignment may be wrong. Per germline, CDR1 LNHDA and CDR2 SQIVND (reference sequence). This CDR3 is 14 amino acids long. CDR3 amino acids: CASSVARSSYEQYF. The DNA for the CDR3 is TGTGCCAGTAGTGTCGCTCGCAGCTCCTACGAGCAGTACTTC.

V is TRBV5-4 and J is TRBJ2-5; D is ambiguous. Trimming pared 0 bases from V and 0 bases from J, leaving 6 bases between. CDR1 is SGHNT, CDR2 YYREEE, per germline (reference sequence). This CDR3 region has 14 residues. CDR3: CASSLDGHQETQYF. DNA for the CDR3: TGTGCCAGCAGCTTGGATGGGCACCAAGAGACCCAGTACTTC.

This clone was seen only once. The CDR3 bases are TGTGCCAGCAGCTTACAAGAGCCCACAGATACGCAGTATTTT. This encodes CASSLQEPTDTQYF. The rearrangement uses TRBV7-3 and TRBJ2-3; D gene unclear. The ends were cut back, 2 bases at V and 2 bases at J, with 8 bases in the middle. The germline CDR1 and CDR2 sequences are SGHTA and FQGTGA. The CDR3 spans 14 residues.

This sequence joins TRBV7-9 and TRBJ2-3, with TRBD2 as a possible D gene (6 bases). CDR3 size: 15 residues. The V and J ends lost 5 bases and 2 bases respectively, with 14 bases between them. Germline V gene data show CDR1 as SEHNR and CDR2 as FQNEAQ (reference sequence). DNA for the CDR3: TGTGCCAGCAGCCACTCCGGGGGAAACACAGATACGCAGTATTTT. Its protein is CASSHSGGNTDTQYF.